A single sample is the source of the 9 T cell receptor beta chains below, sequenced in a study of blood T cells in healthy people across ages. PCR was performed a second time for roughly 7 to 11 cycles using a sample-barcoded 5' primer and a J-beta primer mix. Each CDR3 protein gets one entry after TCRdb re-called the 5' RACE reads with MiXCR. The data contain about 1 million distinct CDR3 sequences, under 45% of them singletons. The sample comprised blood. Receptors were obtained from a woman aged 55 to 70 in good health.

DNA of the CDR3: TGTGCCAGCAGTGAATCGGCAGGGTCCGATCGGGAGACCCAGTACTTC. Protein: CASSESAGSDRETQYF. The chain is built from TRBV2 and TRBJ2-7; D possibly corresponds to TRBD1 (5 bases). The J call could be wrong; TRBJ2-5 is a better fit for the DNA end. The CDR3 length is 16 residues. The germline gives CDR1 SNHLY, CDR2 FYNNEI.

Concerning this clonotype itself: A read error may explain this, as a much larger clone is one base away. The chain combines TRBV29-1 with TRBJ2-5; TRBD1 or TRBD2 may be the D gene (5 bases each). Trimming removed 0 bases from V and 13 bases from J, with 18 bases in between. Germline V gene sequence: CDR1 SQVTM, CDR2 ANQGSEA. The CDR3 runs to 13 residues. CDR3 nucleotide sequence: TGCAGCGTTGAAGACAGAGGGGTACACGAGCGGTACTTC. It specifies CSVEDRGVHERYF.

The chain employs TRBV5-1 and TRBJ2-5; D could derive from TRBD1 or TRBD2 (5 bases each). Germline CDR1 and CDR2: SGHRS and YFSETQ. V gave up 0 bases and J gave up 5 bases, with 14 bases separating them. There are 15 residues in the CDR3. The CDR3 region is CASSLGTGPEETQYF. DNA of the CDR3: TGCGCCAGCAGCTTGGGAACGGGACCCGAGGAGACCCAGTACTTC. Combining the CDR3 with reference TRBV5-1 and TRBJ2-5 gives the whole variable domain KAGVTQTPRYLIKTRGQQVTLSCSPISGHRSVSWYQQTPGQGLQFLFEYFSETQRNKGNFPGRFSGRQFSNSRSEMNVSTLELGDSALYLCASSLGTGPEETQYFGPGTRLLVL.

The V gene is TRBV4-2, the J gene TRBJ2-1; TRBD2 is a possible D gene (6 bases). Looked up from germline, CDR1 is LGHNA and CDR2 is YNFKEQ. The CDR3 extends over 14 amino acids. Trimming pared 0 bases from V and 9 bases from J, leaving 12 bases between. The CDR3 bases are TGTGCCAGCAGCCAAGATTCGACTAGATTTGAGCAGTTCTTC. This gives the protein CASSQDSTRFEQFF.

The chain joins TRBV30 to TRBJ2-7; 9 nucleotides agree with TRBD1. Germline V gene data show CDR1 as GTSNPN and CDR2 as SVGIG (reference sequence). J gave up 1 base and V 7 bases, and 5 bases lay outside the gene matches. The CDR3 length is 13 residues. The CDR3 DNA reads as TGTGCCTTGGGAGGGACAGGGTCCTACGAGCAGTACTTC. Encoded protein: CALGGTGSYEQYF.

This sequence joins TRBV11-3 and TRBJ2-4, with D possibly matching TRBD2 (6 bases). The germline gives CDR1 SGHNT, CDR2 YENEEA. V was trimmed by 4 bases and J by 0 bases, leaving 16 bases between them. The CDR3 extends over 17 amino acids. This CDR3 reads CASSSYPSALAKNIQYF. The CDR3, as DNA: TGTGCCAGCAGCTCCTATCCTAGCGCCCTAGCCAAAAACATTCAGTACTTC. The variable domain in full, with the rest retrieved from reference TRBV11-3 and TRBJ2-4, is EAGVVQSPRYKIIEKKQPVAFWCNPISGHNTLYWYLQNLGQGPELLIRYENEEAVDDSQLPKDRFSAERLKGVDSTLKIQPAELGDSAVYLCASSSYPSALAKNIQYFGAGTRLSVL.

V usage is TRBV2 and J usage is TRBJ2-1, with TRBD2 identical over 13 bases. The germline V gene has CDR1 SNHLY and CDR2 FYNNEI. CDR3 length: 17 amino acids. V gave up 9 bases and J gave up 4 bases; unmatched junction bases: 12. CDR3 sequence: CARSGLAGVRNYNEQFF. The CDR3, as DNA: TGTGCCAGGTCCGGACTAGCGGGGGTTCGTAATTACAATGAGCAGTTCTTC.

The chain combines TRBV12-3 or TRBV12-4 with TRBJ2-1, with D possibly matching TRBD1 (5 bases). V was clipped by 4 bases and J by 4 bases, with 20 bases between them. The CDR3 is 17 amino acids. The CDR3 here is CASSYQGTMRLYNEQFF. The CDR3 region has the DNA TGTGCCAGCAGTTATCAGGGAACGATGCGCTTGTACAATGAGCAGTTCTTC.

This clonotype was recorded a few times. V is TRBV5-1 and J is TRBJ2-7; 9 bases fit TRBD1. From germline, CDR1 is SGHRS and CDR2 YFSETQ. CDR3 length: 18 amino acids. The J segment lost 6 bases and the V segment lost 0 bases, leaving 16 bases of the junction unmatched. The CDR3 DNA reads as TGCGCCAGCAGCTTGGCAATACTTGACAGGGGGACTCTCTCCGAGCAGTACTTC. Its translation is CASSLAILDRGTLSEQYF.